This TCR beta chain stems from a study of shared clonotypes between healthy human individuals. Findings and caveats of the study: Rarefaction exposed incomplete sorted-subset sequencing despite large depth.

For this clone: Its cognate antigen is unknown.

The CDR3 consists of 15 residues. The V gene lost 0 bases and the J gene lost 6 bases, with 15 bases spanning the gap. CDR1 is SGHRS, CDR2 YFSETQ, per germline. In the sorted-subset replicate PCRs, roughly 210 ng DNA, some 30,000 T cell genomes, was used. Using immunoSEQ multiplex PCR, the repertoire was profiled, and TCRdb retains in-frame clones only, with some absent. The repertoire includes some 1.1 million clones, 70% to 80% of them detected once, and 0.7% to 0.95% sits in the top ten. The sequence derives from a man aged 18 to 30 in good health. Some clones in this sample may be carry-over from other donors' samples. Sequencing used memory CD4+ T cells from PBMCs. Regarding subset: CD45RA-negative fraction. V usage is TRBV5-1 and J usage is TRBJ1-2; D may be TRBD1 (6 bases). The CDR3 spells CASSLDTGPGDGYTF. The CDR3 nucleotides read TGCGCCAGCAGCTTGGATACGGGACCAGGGGATGGCTACACCTTC. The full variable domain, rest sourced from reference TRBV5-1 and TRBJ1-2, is KAGVTQTPRYLIKTRGQQVTLSCSPISGHRSVSWYQQTPGQGLQFLFEYFSETQRNKGNFPGRFSGRQFSNSRSEMNVSTLELGDSALYLCASSLDTGPGDGYTFGSGTRLTVV.